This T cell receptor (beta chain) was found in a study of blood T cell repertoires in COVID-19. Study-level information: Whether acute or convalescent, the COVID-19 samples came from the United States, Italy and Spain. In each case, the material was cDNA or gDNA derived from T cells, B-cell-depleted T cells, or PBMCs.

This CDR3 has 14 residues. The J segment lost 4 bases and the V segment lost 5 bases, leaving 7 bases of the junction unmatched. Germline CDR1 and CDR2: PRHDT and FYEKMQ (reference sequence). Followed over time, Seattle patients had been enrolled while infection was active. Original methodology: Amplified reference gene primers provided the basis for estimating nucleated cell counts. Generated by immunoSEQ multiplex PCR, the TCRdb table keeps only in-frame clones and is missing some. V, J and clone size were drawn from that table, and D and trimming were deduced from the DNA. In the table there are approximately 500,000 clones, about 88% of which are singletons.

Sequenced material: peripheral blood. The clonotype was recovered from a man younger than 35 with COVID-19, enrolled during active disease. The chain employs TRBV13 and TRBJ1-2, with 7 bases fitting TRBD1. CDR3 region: CASSQNRDSYGYTF. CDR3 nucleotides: TGTGCCAGCAGCCAAAACCGGGACAGCTATGGCTACACCTTC.